This T cell receptor beta chain was sequenced in a study of OX40 agonist ivuxolimab in advanced cancers. At the level of the study: Prior anti-PD-1, anti-PD-L1 or anti-CTLA-4 therapy was allowed; approximately 41% had some.

The CDR3 has 10 amino acids. CDR1 and CDR2 (germline): DFQATT, SNEGSKA (reference sequence). Between the trimmed V and J ends, which lost 6 bases and 9 bases, there was a span of 11 bases. With respect to this clone: Its antigen is undetermined.

Findings and caveats of the study: Dosing at 0.1 to 3.0 mg/kg was accompanied by clonal expansion of CD4+ and CD8+ blood T cells by week 6.

TCRdb's table, derived via immunoSEQ multiplex PCR, lists solely in-frame clones and lacks some. The table lists 80,000 to 95,000 clones, roughly 93% of them singletons. Here the sequenced sample was CD4+ or CD8+ T cells sorted from blood, taken in a trial of the OX40 agonist ivuxolimab. This receptor was taken from an adult with an advanced solid tumor such as melanoma, head and neck, liver or kidney cancer. This chain links TRBV20-1 with TRBJ2-5, with D possibly matching TRBD1 (5 bases). CDR3 in DNA: TGCAGTGCGTATAAACAGGCCCAGTACTTC. Its protein is CSAYKQAQYF.